This T cell receptor beta chain stems from a study of blood T cells in healthy people across ages. Study findings and constraints: Per million T cells, TCR beta diversity dropped roughly linearly as age increased. The study could not conclusively compare naive and antigen-experienced cells, given its unsorted PBMCs.

This clonotype appeared a few times. Its specificity is unknown. Then a second PCR, running roughly 6 to 12 cycles, was carried out with a sample-barcoded 5' primer and a J-beta primer mix. TCRdb re-analysed the 5' RACE reads in MiXCR, keeping a single row per CDR3 protein. The data contain 710,000 or so distinct CDR3 sequences, about 20% of them singletons. Trimming took off 1 base at V and 5 bases at J, with 6 bases between the two ends. This CDR3 comprises 12 residues. Looked up from germline, CDR1 is SGHVS and CDR2 is FQNEAQ. Every donor gave 8.5 to 10 milliliters of peripheral blood. Source material: blood. The TCR was taken from a man between 65 and 85 years old in good health. This rearrangement joins TRBV7-8 to TRBJ2-7; D is possibly TRBD2 (6 bases). This chain's CDR3 is CASSLGGDEQYV. The CDR3 coding sequence is TGTGCCAGCAGCTTAGGGGGGGACGAGCAGTACGTC.